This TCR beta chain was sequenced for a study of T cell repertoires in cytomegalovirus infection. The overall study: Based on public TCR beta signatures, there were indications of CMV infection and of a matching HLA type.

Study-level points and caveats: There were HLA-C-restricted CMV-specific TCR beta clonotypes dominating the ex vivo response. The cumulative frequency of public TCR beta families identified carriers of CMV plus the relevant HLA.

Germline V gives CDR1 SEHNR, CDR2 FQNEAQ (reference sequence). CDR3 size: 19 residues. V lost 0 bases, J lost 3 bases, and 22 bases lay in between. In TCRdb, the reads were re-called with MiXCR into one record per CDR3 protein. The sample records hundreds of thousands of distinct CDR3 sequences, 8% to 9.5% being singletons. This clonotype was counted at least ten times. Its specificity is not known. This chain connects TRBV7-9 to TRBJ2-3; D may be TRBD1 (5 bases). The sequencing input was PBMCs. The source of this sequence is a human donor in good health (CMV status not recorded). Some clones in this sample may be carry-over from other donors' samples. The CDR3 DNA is TGTGCCAGCAGCTTAGCGGAAGGGGTACTCCAAATCGGAACAGATACGCAGTATTTT. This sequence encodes CASSLAEGVLQIGTDTQYF. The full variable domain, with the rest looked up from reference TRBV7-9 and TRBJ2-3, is DTGVSQNPRHKITKRGQNVTFRCDPISEHNRLYWYRQTLGQGPEFLTYFQNEAQLEKSRLLSDRFSAERPKGSFSTLEIQRTEQGDSAMYLCASSLAEGVLQIGTDTQYFGPGTRLTVL.